This T cell receptor (beta chain) was obtained from a study of blood T cell repertoires in COVID-19. Study in general: Whether acute or convalescent, the COVID-19 samples came from the United States, Italy and Spain. T cells, B-cell-depleted T cells, or PBMCs supplied cDNA or gDNA.

In the authors' workflow: Amplification from reference gene primers served as the basis for estimated nucleated cell counts. Profiling relied on immunoSEQ multiplex PCR, and the TCRdb table lists in-frame clones only, not all of them. That table gives V, J and clone size, and the DNA gave D and trimming. The data show hundreds of thousands of clones, with 88% seen just once and approximately 0.7% held by the top ten. Trimming took 8 bases from V and 5 from J; bases not matched to a gene: 9. CDR3 length: 15 residues. The germline V gene has CDR1 SQVTM and CDR2 ANQGSEA. The chain is built from TRBV29-1 and TRBJ2-5, with 15 bases aligning to TRBD2. This TCR came from a human donor in a cohort sampled during active COVID-19. The sequencing input was peripheral blood. CDR3 region: CSSRTSGRGEETQYF. The CDR3 bases are TGCAGCTCACGGACTAGCGGGAGGGGTGAGGAGACCCAGTACTTC.